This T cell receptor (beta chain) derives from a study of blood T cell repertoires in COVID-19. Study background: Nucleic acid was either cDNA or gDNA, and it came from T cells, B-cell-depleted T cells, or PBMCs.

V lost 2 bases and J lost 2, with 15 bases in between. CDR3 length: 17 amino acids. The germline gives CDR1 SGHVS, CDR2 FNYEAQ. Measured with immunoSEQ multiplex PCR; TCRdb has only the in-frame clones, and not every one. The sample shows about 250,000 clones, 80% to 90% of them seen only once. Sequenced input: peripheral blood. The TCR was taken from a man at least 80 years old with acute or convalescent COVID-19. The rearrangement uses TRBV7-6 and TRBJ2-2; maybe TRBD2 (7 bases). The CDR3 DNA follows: TGTGCCAGCAGCTTACAAACTCGGGGGGCCAACACCGGGGAGCTGTTTTTT. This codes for CASSLQTRGANTGELFF.